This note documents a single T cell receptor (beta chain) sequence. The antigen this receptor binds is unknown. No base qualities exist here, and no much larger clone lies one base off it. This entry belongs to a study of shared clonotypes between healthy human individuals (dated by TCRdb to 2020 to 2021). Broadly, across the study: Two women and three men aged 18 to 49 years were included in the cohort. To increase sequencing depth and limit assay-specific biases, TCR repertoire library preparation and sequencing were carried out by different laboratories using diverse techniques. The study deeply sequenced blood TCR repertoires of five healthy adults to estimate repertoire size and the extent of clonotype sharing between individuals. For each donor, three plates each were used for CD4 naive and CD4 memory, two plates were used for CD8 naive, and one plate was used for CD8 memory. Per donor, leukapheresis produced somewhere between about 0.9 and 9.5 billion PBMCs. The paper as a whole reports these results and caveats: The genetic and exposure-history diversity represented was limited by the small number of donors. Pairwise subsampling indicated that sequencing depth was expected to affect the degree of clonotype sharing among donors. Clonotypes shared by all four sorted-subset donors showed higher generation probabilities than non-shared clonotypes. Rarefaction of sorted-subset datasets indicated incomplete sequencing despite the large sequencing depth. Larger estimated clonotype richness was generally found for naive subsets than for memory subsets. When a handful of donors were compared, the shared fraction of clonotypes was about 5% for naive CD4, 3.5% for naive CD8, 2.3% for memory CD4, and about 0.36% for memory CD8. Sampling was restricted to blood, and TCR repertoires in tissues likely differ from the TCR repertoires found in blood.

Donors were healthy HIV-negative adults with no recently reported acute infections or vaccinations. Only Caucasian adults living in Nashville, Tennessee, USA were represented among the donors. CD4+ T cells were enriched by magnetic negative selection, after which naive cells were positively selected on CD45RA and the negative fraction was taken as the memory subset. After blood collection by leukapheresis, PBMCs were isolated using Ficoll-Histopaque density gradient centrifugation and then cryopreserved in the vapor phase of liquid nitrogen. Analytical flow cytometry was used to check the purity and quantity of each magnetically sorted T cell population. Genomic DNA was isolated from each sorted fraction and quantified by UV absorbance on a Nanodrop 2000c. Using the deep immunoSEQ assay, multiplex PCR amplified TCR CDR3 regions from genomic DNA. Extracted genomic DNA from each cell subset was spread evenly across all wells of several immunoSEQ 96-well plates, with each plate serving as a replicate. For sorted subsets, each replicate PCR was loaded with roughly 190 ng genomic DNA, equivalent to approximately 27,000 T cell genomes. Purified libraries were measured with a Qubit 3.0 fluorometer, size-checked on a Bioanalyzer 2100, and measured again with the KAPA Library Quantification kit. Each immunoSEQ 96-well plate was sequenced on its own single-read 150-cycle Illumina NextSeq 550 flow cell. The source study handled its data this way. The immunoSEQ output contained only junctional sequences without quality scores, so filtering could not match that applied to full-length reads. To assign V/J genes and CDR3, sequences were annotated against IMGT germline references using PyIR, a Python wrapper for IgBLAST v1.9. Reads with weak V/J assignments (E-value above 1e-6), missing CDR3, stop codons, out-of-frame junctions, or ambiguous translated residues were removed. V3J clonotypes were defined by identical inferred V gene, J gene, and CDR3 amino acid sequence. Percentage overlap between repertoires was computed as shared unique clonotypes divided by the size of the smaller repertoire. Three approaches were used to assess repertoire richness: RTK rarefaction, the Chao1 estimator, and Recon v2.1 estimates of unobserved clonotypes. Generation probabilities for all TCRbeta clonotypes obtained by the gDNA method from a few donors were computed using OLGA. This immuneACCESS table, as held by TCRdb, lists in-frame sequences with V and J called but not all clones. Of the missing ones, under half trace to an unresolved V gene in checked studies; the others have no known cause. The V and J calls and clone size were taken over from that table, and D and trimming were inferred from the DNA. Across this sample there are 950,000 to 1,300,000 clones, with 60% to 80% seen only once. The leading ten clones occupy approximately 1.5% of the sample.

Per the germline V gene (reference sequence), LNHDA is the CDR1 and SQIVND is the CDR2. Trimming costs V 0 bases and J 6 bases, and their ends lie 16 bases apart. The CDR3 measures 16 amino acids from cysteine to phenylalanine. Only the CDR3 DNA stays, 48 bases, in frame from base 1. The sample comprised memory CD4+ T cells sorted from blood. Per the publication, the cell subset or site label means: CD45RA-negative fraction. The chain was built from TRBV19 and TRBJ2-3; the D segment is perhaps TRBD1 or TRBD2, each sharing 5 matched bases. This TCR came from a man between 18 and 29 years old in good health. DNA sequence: TGTGCCAGTAGTATAGATCTTAGCCGGGGCGGGGATACGCAGTATTTT. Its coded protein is CASSIDLSRGGDTQYF.